Sequencing of this T cell receptor beta chain was carried out in a study of blood T cell repertoires in COVID-19. The method was immunoSEQ multiplex PCR; TCRdb's version includes in-frame clones alone and lacks a portion of them. The sample carries a few hundred thousand clones, 85% recorded once. This CDR3 has 15 amino acids. Germline V gene data show CDR1 as LNHDA and CDR2 as SQIVND (reference sequence). Trimming cost V 6 bases and J 4 bases; bases outside gene matches: 9. The rearrangement uses TRBV19 and TRBJ2-5, with 9 bases fitting TRBD2. The sequence came from a man aged 50-59 years who had recovered from COVID-19. Input material: peripheral blood. CDR3 sequence reads: CASSPSGLARETQYF. The CDR3 region has the DNA TGTGCCAGTAGCCCTTCGGGACTAGCAAGAGAGACCCAGTACTTC.